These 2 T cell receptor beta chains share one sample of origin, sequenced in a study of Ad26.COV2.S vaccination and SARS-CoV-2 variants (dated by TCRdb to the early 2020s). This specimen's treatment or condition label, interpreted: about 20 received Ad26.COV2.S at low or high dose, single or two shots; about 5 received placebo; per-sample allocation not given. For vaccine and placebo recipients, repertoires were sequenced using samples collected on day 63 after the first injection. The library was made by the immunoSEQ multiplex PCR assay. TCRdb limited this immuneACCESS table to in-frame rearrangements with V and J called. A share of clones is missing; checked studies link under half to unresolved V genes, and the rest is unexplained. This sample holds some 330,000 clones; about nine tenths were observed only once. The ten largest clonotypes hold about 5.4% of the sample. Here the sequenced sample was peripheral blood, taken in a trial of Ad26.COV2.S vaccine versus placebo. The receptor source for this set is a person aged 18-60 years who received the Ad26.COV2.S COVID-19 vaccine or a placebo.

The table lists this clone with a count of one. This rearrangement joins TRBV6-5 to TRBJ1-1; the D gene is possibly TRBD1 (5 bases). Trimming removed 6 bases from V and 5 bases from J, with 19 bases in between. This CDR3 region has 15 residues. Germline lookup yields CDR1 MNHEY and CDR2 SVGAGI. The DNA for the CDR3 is TGTGCCAGCAGGGGGTGGGCGGGGGAGTATACTGAAGCTTTCTTT. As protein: CASRGWAGEYTEAFF.

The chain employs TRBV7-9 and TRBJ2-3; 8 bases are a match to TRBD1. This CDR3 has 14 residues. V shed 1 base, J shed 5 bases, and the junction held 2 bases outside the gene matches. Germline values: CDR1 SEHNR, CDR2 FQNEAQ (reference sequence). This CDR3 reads CASSLGTGGDTQYF. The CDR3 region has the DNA TGTGCCAGCAGCTTAGGTACAGGGGGAGATACGCAGTATTTT.